Below, 14 T cell receptor beta chains from the same sample are listed, as sequenced in a study of shared clonotypes between healthy human individuals. The table came from immunoSEQ multiplex PCR; TCRdb's copy has only in-frame clones and leaves some out. This sample has some 980,000 clones, with less than 85% found just once. Material for sequencing was memory CD4+ T cells sorted from blood. This sample's subset: CD45RA-negative fraction. The receptors were gathered from a man younger than 35 in good health.

The V call is TRBV11-2, the J call TRBJ1-3; perhaps TRBD1 as D (6 bases). V shed 6 bases and J shed 2 bases, with 11 bases lying between them. The CDR3 totals 14 residues. Germline values: CDR1 SGHAT, CDR2 FQNNGV. CDR3 nucleotides: TGTGCCAGCAGTCCGCACAGGGCTGGAAACACCATATATTTT. This sequence encodes CASSPHRAGNTIYF.

The V and J genes are TRBV7-3 and TRBJ2-3; no firm D call. The germline V gene encodes CDR1 SGHTA and CDR2 FQGTGA. CDR3 length: 15 residues. With 2 bases removed from V and 1 base from J, the gap between germline ends came to 10 bases. This CDR3 reads CASSLGAARTDTQYF. The CDR3 DNA sequence: TGTGCCAGCAGCTTAGGTGCGGCCCGCACAGATACGCAGTATTTT.

The chain employs TRBV7-2 and TRBJ2-5; maybe TRBD2 (5 bases). Looked up from germline, CDR1 is SGHTA and CDR2 is FQGNSA. Trimming removed 3 bases from V and 0 bases from J, with 8 bases in between. The CDR3 spans 14 residues. The CDR3: CASSFFGDQETQYF. The DNA for the CDR3 is TGTGCCAGCAGCTTTTTCGGGGACCAAGAGACCCAGTACTTC.

A word on this clone: The same CDR3 arises from other DNA sequences in this sample as well. The chain carries TRBV30 and TRBJ2-2; a possible D gene is TRBD1 (6 bases). The CDR3 consists of 13 residues. Trimming removed 3 bases at V and 5 bases at J, with 10 bases between. Germline loops: CDR1 GTSNPN, CDR2 SVGIG (reference sequence). The DNA of the CDR3 is TGTGCCTGGAGGATACAGGGAACCGGGGAGCTGTTTTTT. As protein: CAWRIQGTGELFF.

The rearrangement joins TRBV6-5 to TRBJ1-5, with a possible D match to TRBD1 (5 bases). There are 14 residues in the CDR3. Trimming left V 4 bases short and J 4 bases short, with 11 bases between. From germline, CDR1 is MNHEY and CDR2 SVGAGI. CDR3 bases: TGTGCCAGCAGTTCATGGGGGGGGAATCAGCCCCAGCATTTT. Translated, it gives CASSSWGGNQPQHF.

About this clone itself: Within the sample, other DNA sequences also encode this same CDR3. The chain combines TRBV7-2 with TRBJ1-6; D unclear. Germline V gene lookup returns CDR1 SGHTA and CDR2 FQGNSA. V gave up 1 base and J gave up 6 bases, with 7 bases separating them. This CDR3 has 14 amino acids. CDR3 in amino acids: CASSLGTVNSPLHF. The CDR3 DNA reads as TGTGCCAGCAGCTTAGGGACGGTTAATTCACCCCTCCACTTT.

In this sample, this clone turned up a few times. Other nucleotide sequences from this sample produce the same CDR3. This chain connects TRBV18 to TRBJ1-1; D uncertain. Germline lookup yields CDR1 KGHSH and CDR2 LQKENI. This CDR3 contains 14 residues. Trimming removed 3 bases at V and 1 base at J, with 9 bases between. Written as DNA, the CDR3 is TGTGCCAGCTCACCGTCGCTGGCGAACACTGAAGCTTTCTTT. Amino acids: CASSPSLANTEAFF.

The chain employs TRBV7-2 and TRBJ1-1; no clear D. Trimming removed 2 bases from V and 0 bases from J, with 7 bases in between. The CDR3 is 14 residues long. CDR1 and CDR2 from the germline V gene are SGHTA and FQGNSA. The CDR3 loop reads CASSLLGMNTEAFF. CDR3 in DNA: TGTGCCAGCAGCTTATTGGGTATGAACACTGAAGCTTTCTTT.

In DNA form, the CDR3 reads TGCGCCAGCAGCTTGGGACAGGGGGCACAGCAGTACTTC. This translates into CASSLGQGAQQYF. This rearrangement joins TRBV5-1 to TRBJ2-7; TRBD1 agrees at 10 bases. The germline CDR1 and CDR2 sequences are SGHRS and YFSETQ. V was pared by 0 bases and J by 8 bases, with 2 bases of the junction left unmatched. The CDR3 sequence is 13 residues long.

This sequence joins TRBV11-2 and TRBJ2-7; D possibly corresponds to TRBD2 (6 bases). The CDR3 runs 17 residues. Germline V lookup: CDR1 SGHAT, CDR2 FQNNGV. V dropped 1 base and J dropped 3 bases, with 19 bases sitting between them. DNA of the CDR3: TGTGCCAGCAGCTTAGGTCTCCGGGGAGCGGAGGGCTACGAGCAGTACTTC. Its protein product is CASSLGLRGAEGYEQYF.

Comments on this clone: The sample contains more than one DNA sequence encoding this CDR3. The rearrangement uses TRBV18 and TRBJ2-1; 9 bases are shared with TRBD1. V lost 3 bases, J lost 6 bases, and 6 bases stayed unmatched. This CDR3 is 15 amino acids long. Germline V gives CDR1 KGHSH, CDR2 LQKENI. CDR3 nucleotides: TGTGCCAGCTCACCCCCGGGACAGGGAATCAATGAGCAGTTCTTC. It encodes CASSPPGQGINEQFF.

The rearrangement joins TRBV5-6 to TRBJ2-7; D ambiguous. Germline lookup yields CDR1 SGHDT and CDR2 YYEEEE. This CDR3 comprises 14 residues. Trimming removed 4 bases at V and 1 base at J, with 12 bases between. CDR3 nucleotides: TGTGCCAGCAGCCCGGCCATCAGTTCCTACGAGCAGTACTTC. It yields the protein CASSPAISSYEQYF.

The genes are TRBV27 and TRBJ2-6, with unresolved D. V was pared by 7 bases and J by 0 bases, with 10 bases between. The CDR3 covers 15 residues. Germline V lookup: CDR1 MNHEY, CDR2 SMNVEV (reference sequence). The CDR3 coding sequence is TGTGCCAGCACGCTGTTTAACTCTGGGGCCAACGTCCTGACTTTC. Amino acids: CASTLFNSGANVLTF.

The chain is built from TRBV15 and TRBJ2-7; possible D gene TRBD1, 5 bases. The ends were cut back, 0 bases at V and 4 bases at J, with 10 bases in the middle. The CDR3 is made up of 14 amino acids. The germline CDR1 and CDR2 sequences are LNHNV and YYDKDF (reference sequence). The CDR3 nucleotides are TGTGCCACCAGCAGAGACAGGGTGGCATACGAGCAGTACTTC. Its protein is CATSRDRVAYEQYF.